These 26 T cell receptor beta chains originate from one sample sequenced in a study of T cell repertoires in cytomegalovirus infection. TCRdb reprocessed the reads with MiXCR, giving one entry per CDR3 protein. Here the sample spans hundreds of thousands of distinct CDR3 sequences, 35% to 45% being singletons. Sequenced material: PBMCs. All receptors derive from a human donor in good health (CMV status not recorded). Some clones in this sample may be carry-over from other donors' samples.

A few counts support this clonotype. The gene calls are TRBV6-6 and TRBJ2-7, with D tentatively TRBD1 (6 bases). CDR3 length: 14 residues. V was cut by 5 bases and J by 4 bases, with 15 bases left in between. Germline assignment: CDR1 MNHNY and CDR2 SVGAGI (reference sequence). The CDR3 DNA reads as TGTGCCAGCAGTGAGGGGGACATCGAATACGAGCAGTACTTC. Protein: CASSEGDIEYEQYF.

This sequence joins TRBV28 and TRBJ2-7, with D perhaps given as TRBD1 or TRBD2 (7 bases each). Trimming stripped 6 bases from V and 3 bases from J, with 12 bases between. The germline gives CDR1 MDHEN, CDR2 SYDVKM. The CDR3 contains 13 residues. The CDR3: CASRPGGGYEQYF. The CDR3 DNA follows: TGTGCCAGCAGGCCAGGGGGGGGCTACGAGCAGTACTTC.

The J gene is TRBJ1-6, the V gene TRBV27; possible D gene TRBD1, 6 bases. With 2 bases removed from V and 9 bases from J, the gap between germline ends came to 14 bases. CDR3 length: 15 amino acids. Germline CDR1 is MNHEY and CDR2 is SMNVEV (reference sequence). CDR3: CASSLQQGFRSPLHF. CDR3 coding DNA: TGTGCCAGCAGTTTACAACAGGGCTTTCGTTCACCCCTCCACTTT.

This sequence joins TRBV5-5 and TRBJ2-3; weak D call: TRBD2 (6 bases). Trimming pared 3 bases from V and 0 bases from J, leaving 14 bases between. In germline, CDR1 is SGHKS, CDR2 YYEKEE (reference sequence). This CDR3 has 16 amino acids. CDR3 amino acids: CASSSGGVMSTDTQYF. Here the CDR3 DNA reads TGTGCCAGCAGCTCAGGCGGGGTTATGAGCACAGATACGCAGTATTTT.

The rearrangement links TRBV12-3 or TRBV12-4 to TRBJ1-4; D is perhaps TRBD1 (6 bases). The germline V and J ends were trimmed by 6 bases and 0 bases, with 20 bases remaining between them. CDR3 length: 18 residues. CDR3 in DNA: TGTGCCAGCAGCCGGCTGACAGGAAATATCGCAACTAATGAAAAACTGTTTTTT. This codes for CASSRLTGNIATNEKLFF.

The chain has TRBV19 and TRBJ1-1; D perhaps matches TRBD1 (5 bases). The CDR3 loop spans 15 amino acids. CDR1 and CDR2 from the germline V gene are LNHDA and SQIVND (reference sequence). Between the trimmed V and J ends, which lost 7 bases and 1 base, there was a span of 16 bases. CDR3 in amino acids: CASTQMRQRNTEAFF. The CDR3 nucleotides are TGTGCCAGTACTCAGATGAGACAGAGGAACACTGAAGCTTTCTTT.

Notes on this clonotype: Given a much more abundant clone one base away, this may be a read error. The V gene is TRBV7-2, the J gene TRBJ2-1, with D hard to call. The CDR3 sequence is 15 residues long. Germline CDR1 is SGHTA and CDR2 is FQGNSA. Trimming cost V 4 bases and J 0 bases, with 10 bases left between them. CDR3 protein: CASSSYWGSYNEQFF. As DNA, the CDR3 is TGTGCCAGCAGCTCCTACTGGGGCTCCTACAATGAGCAGTTCTTC.

The DNA of the CDR3 is TGTGCCAGCAGCTTGGGGGGTACTCCGGTAACAAATGAGCAGTTCTTC. As protein: CASSLGGTPVTNEQFF. The gene calls are TRBV5-6 and TRBJ2-1; D remains ambiguous. V shed 0 bases and J shed 7 bases, with 17 bases lying between them. Per germline, CDR1 SGHDT and CDR2 YYEEEE. CDR3 length equals 16 residues. Using reference TRBV5-6 and TRBJ2-1 for the parts outside the CDR3, the full variable domain is DAGVTQSPTHLIKTRGQQVTLRCSPKSGHDTVSWYQQALGQGPQFIFQYYEEEERQRGNFPDRFSGHQFPNYSSELNVNALLLGDSALYLCASSLGGTPVTNEQFFGPGTRLTVL.

The J gene is TRBJ2-1, the V gene TRBV5-4, with D perhaps TRBD1 or TRBD2 (5 bases each). Per germline, CDR1 SGHNT and CDR2 YYREEE (reference sequence). The CDR3 runs to 13 residues. Trimming left V 4 bases short and J 7 bases short, with 12 bases between. The CDR3 DNA reads TGTGCCAGCAGCCCGAGGGGTGAGAATGAGCAGTTCTTC. Translating it yields CASSPRGENEQFF. Using reference TRBV5-4 and TRBJ2-1 for the parts outside the CDR3, the full variable domain is ETGVTQSPTHLIKTRGQQVTLRCSSQSGHNTVSWYQQALGQGPQFIFQYYREEENGRGNFPPRFSGLQFPNYSSELNVNALELDDSALYLCASSPRGENEQFFGPGTRLTVL.

The chain recombines TRBV10-3 with TRBJ1-3; TRBD1 is a possible D gene (6 bases). Germline loops: CDR1 ENHRY, CDR2 SYGVKD. The CDR3 sequence is 14 residues long. V was cut by 8 bases and J by 8 bases, with 19 bases left in between. CDR3 amino acids: CAIARDNFGDTIYF. The DNA of the CDR3 is TGTGCCATCGCCCGGGACAATTTTGGGGACACCATATATTTT.

This clonotype showed up just a few times. V and J are TRBV10-3 and TRBJ1-5, with D maybe TRBD1 (5 bases). V lost 2 bases to trimming and J lost 10 bases, with 15 bases between them. Germline values: CDR1 ENHRY, CDR2 SYGVKD. CDR3 length: 14 residues. CDR3: CAISETPGAFPQHF. The CDR3 coding sequence is TGTGCCATCAGTGAGACCCCCGGGGCTTTTCCCCAGCATTTT.

To note about this clonotype: At one end the junction does not follow the germline gene, possibly because of a read error. This chain joins TRBV7-8 and TRBJ2-7; D is unresolved. The CDR3 loop spans 15 amino acids. CDR1 and CDR2 (germline): SGHVS, FQNEAQ. The CDR3 reads CASSLGRSQIYKQYF. CDR3 DNA sequence: TGTGCCAGCAGCTTAGGTAGGAGCCAGATCTACAAGCAGTACTTC.

This chain connects TRBV28 to TRBJ2-3; 10 bases fit TRBD2. The CDR3 is 16 amino acids. CDR1 is MDHEN and CDR2 is SYDVKM in the germline V gene. The J segment lost 7 bases and the V segment lost 5 bases, leaving 12 bases of the junction unmatched. CDR3 protein: CASSPLLAGQMNTQYF. For the CDR3, the DNA is TGTGCCAGCAGTCCCCTACTAGCGGGACAGATGAATACGCAGTATTTT.

The CDR3 loop reads CASSSELGNNEQFF. Written as DNA, the CDR3 is TGTGCCAGCAGCTCAGAATTGGGGAACAATGAGCAGTTCTTC. V and J are TRBV6-4 and TRBJ2-1; D unclear. V gave up 6 bases and J gave up 5 bases, with 14 bases separating them. The CDR3 contains 14 residues. Germline-derived CDR1 and CDR2 are MRHNA and SNTAGT.

This clonotype was observed a handful of times. The genes are TRBV7-8 and TRBJ1-5; 8 nucleotides agree with TRBD1. Trimming removed 5 bases from V and 7 bases from J; junction bases left unmatched: 7. Germline CDR1 SGHVS, CDR2 FQNEAQ. The CDR3 is 14 amino acids. CDR3 DNA sequence: TGTGCCAGCAGCCCCAGGGGGCCGGAGCAGCCCCAGCATTTT. Protein sequence: CASSPRGPEQPQHF. Combining the CDR3 with reference TRBV7-8 and TRBJ1-5 gives the whole variable domain GAGVSQSPRYKVAKRGQDVALRCDPISGHVSLFWYQQALGQGPEFLTYFQNEAQLDKSGLPSDRFFAERPEGSVSTLKIQRTQQEDSAVYLCASSPRGPEQPQHFGDGTRLSIL.

Turning to this clonotype: Here the CDR3 omits its conserved ending phenylalanine or tryptophan, so a read error is the likely source. The chain employs TRBV19 and TRBJ1-2; D not resolved. CDR3 length: 13 residues. V was pared by 3 bases and J by 5 bases, with 10 bases between. The germline gives CDR1 LNHDA, CDR2 SQIVND (reference sequence). The CDR3 coding sequence is TGTGCCAGTAGTATGGCAGCTGTGTATGGCTACACCTTA. The encoded protein is CASSMAAVYGYTL.

This chain connects TRBV20-1 to TRBJ2-1; 12 nucleotides line up with TRBD2. V shed 3 bases, J shed 1 base, and the junction held 4 bases outside the gene matches. This CDR3 spans 16 amino acids. Looked up from germline, CDR1 is DFQATT and CDR2 is SNEGSKA (reference sequence). Written as DNA, the CDR3 is TGCAGTGCTAGTCCTAGCGGGAGGGTATCCTACAATGAGCAGTTCTTC. Amino acid sequence: CSASPSGRVSYNEQFF.

The chain links TRBV28 to TRBJ2-6; no clear D. V lost 2 bases and J 4 bases, leaving 12 bases between the germline ends. The CDR3 runs 16 residues. CDR1 and CDR2 (germline): MDHEN, SYDVKM. Here the CDR3 reads CASSLILGAGANVLTF. CDR3 coding DNA: TGTGCCAGCAGTTTAATTCTGGGCGCCGGGGCCAACGTCCTGACTTTC.

This chain connects TRBV6-2 or TRBV6-3 to TRBJ2-7, with 8 bases identical to TRBD1. With V trimmed by 4 bases and J by 2 bases, 7 bases remained unmatched. The CDR3 loop spans 15 amino acids. The V gene's germline CDR1 is MNHEY and CDR2 SVGEGT. The DNA for the CDR3 is TGTGCCAGCAGTTGGACTACAGGGGGACCCTACGAGCAGTACTTC. Translated, it gives CASSWTTGGPYEQYF.

There are a few counts of this clonotype. This rearrangement joins TRBV7-9 to TRBJ2-3, with a weak D call TRBD2 (5 bases). Germline V gene lookup returns CDR1 SEHNR and CDR2 FQNEAQ (reference sequence). Trimming took 0 bases from V and 2 from J, leaving 9 bases between them. This CDR3 comprises 15 residues. The CDR3 DNA follows: TGTGCCAGCAGCTTAGCGGGAGCCGCCACAGATACGCAGTATTTT. Protein product: CASSLAGAATDTQYF.

This clonotype was found many times. The rearrangement links TRBV5-1 to TRBJ1-1; tentative D call: TRBD1 (5 bases). V shed 4 bases and J shed 4 bases, with 14 bases lying between them. Looked up from germline, CDR1 is SGHRS and CDR2 is YFSETQ. The CDR3 has 14 residues. This chain's CDR3 is CASSDTGGTTEAFF. The CDR3 DNA follows: TGCGCCAGCAGCGATACAGGAGGGACCACTGAAGCTTTCTTT.

The rearrangement links TRBV7-6 to TRBJ1-6; 8 bases align to TRBD1. This CDR3 has 16 amino acids. V shed 5 bases and J 10 bases; nucleotides not matched to a gene: 13. Germline assignment: CDR1 SGHVS and CDR2 FNYEAQ. The CDR3 nucleotides read TGTGCCAGCAGCCTGTACCCGGCACAGGGGGAATCACCCCTCCACTTT. This gives the protein CASSLYPAQGESPLHF.

This clonotype was counted only a few times. J is TRBJ1-5 and V is TRBV29-1; perhaps TRBD1 as D (5 bases). The V gene lost 4 bases and the J gene lost 7 bases, with 14 bases spanning the gap. Germline loops: CDR1 SQVTM, CDR2 ANQGSEA. This CDR3 has 13 amino acids. The CDR3 nucleotides read TGCAGCGTTGGGTCCAGGGATGGGCAGCCCCAGCATTTT. It specifies CSVGSRDGQPQHF. The full variable domain, in which reference TRBV29-1 and TRBJ1-5 provide the parts outside the CDR3, is SAVISQKPSRDICQRGTSLTIQCQVDSQVTMMFWYRQQPGQSLTLIATANQGSEATYESGFVIDKFPISRPNLTFSTLTVSNMSPEDSSIYLCSVGSRDGQPQHFGDGTRLSIL.

This rearrangement joins TRBV28 to TRBJ1-1, with TRBD1 matching over 8 bases. CDR1 MDHEN and CDR2 SYDVKM come from the germline V gene. The CDR3 has 16 amino acids. The V segment lost 5 bases and the J segment 0 bases; nucleotides outside the gene matches: 8. The CDR3 protein is CASSLRQGPLNTEAFF. In nucleotides, the CDR3 is TGTGCCAGCAGTCTAAGACAGGGGCCCTTGAACACTGAAGCTTTCTTT.

CDR3 region: CASSSIGQGNSPLHF. CDR3 bases: TGTGCCAGCAGCTCCATCGGACAGGGGAATTCACCCCTCCACTTT. V is TRBV7-4 and J is TRBJ1-6, with 9 bases identical to TRBD1. The V gene's germline CDR1 is SGHVT and CDR2 SQSDAQ. The CDR3 totals 15 residues. With V trimmed by 4 bases and J by 7 bases, 5 bases remained unmatched.

This clonotype has just a few counts. The chain carries TRBV28 and TRBJ1-2, with D tentatively TRBD1 (6 bases). The CDR3 is made up of 12 amino acids. The ends were cut back, 7 bases at V and 13 bases at J, with 19 bases in the middle. In germline, CDR1 is MDHEN, CDR2 SYDVKM. The CDR3 coding sequence is TGTGCCAGCAACCCCGGACAGACCCCAGGCACCTTC. This gives the protein CASNPGQTPGTF.